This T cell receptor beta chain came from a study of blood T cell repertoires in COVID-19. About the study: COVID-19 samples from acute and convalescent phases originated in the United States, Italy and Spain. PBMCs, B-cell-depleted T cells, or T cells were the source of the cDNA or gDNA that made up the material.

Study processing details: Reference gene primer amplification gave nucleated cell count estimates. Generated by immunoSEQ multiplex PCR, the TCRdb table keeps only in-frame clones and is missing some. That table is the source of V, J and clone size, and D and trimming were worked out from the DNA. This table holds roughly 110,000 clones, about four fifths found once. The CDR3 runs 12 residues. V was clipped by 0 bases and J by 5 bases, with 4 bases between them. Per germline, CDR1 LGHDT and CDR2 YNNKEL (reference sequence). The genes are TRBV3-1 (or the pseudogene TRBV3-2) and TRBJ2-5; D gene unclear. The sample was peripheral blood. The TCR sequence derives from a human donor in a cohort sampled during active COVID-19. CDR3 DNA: TGTGCCAGCAGCCAAGACGGGGAGACCCAGTACTTC. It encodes CASSQDGETQYF.